These 8 T cell receptor beta chains share one sample of origin, sequenced in a study of long-term antiretroviral therapy in people with HIV. Runs used v3.0 of the immunoSEQ assay and were done at survey level. Measured with immunoSEQ multiplex PCR; TCRdb has only the in-frame clones, and not every one. The sample holds about 16,000 clones, roughly 75% seen once. The sequenced sample was unsorted PBMCs, obtained 1.5 years before starting antiretroviral therapy. Receptors were obtained from a woman in her forties or fifties with HIV.

This chain connects TRBV9 to TRBJ1-2; 10 bases agree with TRBD1. V dropped 3 bases and J dropped 7; count of bases not matched to a gene: 3. The CDR3 totals 13 residues. Germline V gene sequence: CDR1 SGDLS, CDR2 YYNGEE. CDR3 loop: CASSEGDRGGYTF. CDR3 DNA: TGTGCCAGCAGCGAGGGGGACAGGGGTGGCTACACCTTC.

V and J are TRBV6-1 and TRBJ1-5; 8 bases align to TRBD1. J gave up 5 bases and V 5 bases, and 5 bases lay outside the gene matches. Germline V gene sequence: CDR1 MNHNS, CDR2 SASEGT. The CDR3 loop spans 14 amino acids. The CDR3 spells CASSYLQGDQPQHF. The CDR3, as DNA: TGTGCCAGCAGTTATCTACAGGGGGATCAGCCCCAGCATTTT.

The chain uses TRBV2 and TRBJ2-4; D unresolved. Trimming removed 3 bases from V and 2 bases from J, with 8 bases in between. This CDR3 is built from 14 residues. From germline, CDR1 is SNHLY and CDR2 FYNNEI. This chain's CDR3 is CASSDTHTKNIQYF. The DNA for the CDR3 is TGTGCCAGCAGTGACACACATACCAAAAACATTCAGTACTTC.

This clone was counted only a few times. The chain joins TRBV10-2 to TRBJ2-2; 8 bases align to TRBD2. Germline values: CDR1 WSHSY, CDR2 SAAADI. V gave up 3 bases and J gave up 7 bases; unmatched junction bases: 7. The CDR3 totals 15 residues. The CDR3 reads CASSDQAGANGELFF. DNA of the CDR3: TGCGCCAGCAGTGATCAAGCGGGGGCGAACGGGGAGCTGTTTTTT.

The chain employs TRBV18 and TRBJ1-4; TRBD1 might be the D (6 bases). This CDR3 contains 17 residues. Trimming removed 3 bases at V and 3 bases at J, with 17 bases between. The V gene's germline CDR1 is KGHSH and CDR2 LQKENI. The CDR3 coding sequence is TGTGCCAGCTCACCGGTTTCGGGGGCCGGGGCTAATGAAAAACTGTTTTTT. Protein sequence: CASSPVSGAGANEKLFF. Filled out from reference TRBV18 and TRBJ1-4, the complete variable domain reads NAGVMQNPRHLVRRRGQEARLRCSPMKGHSHVYWYRQLPEEGLKFMVYLQKENIIDESGMPKERFSAEFPKEGPSILRIQQVVRGDSAAYFCASSPVSGAGANEKLFFGSGTQLSVL.

CDR3 region: CASGLRTGGFNQPQHF. The CDR3 DNA reads TGTGCTAGTGGCCTTAGGACAGGGGGGTTCAATCAGCCCCAGCATTTT. The gene calls are TRBV12-5 and TRBJ1-5; 10 bases match TRBD1. J was trimmed by 3 bases and V by 6 bases; bases with no gene match: 8. Germline CDR1 and CDR2: LGHNT and FRNRAP. This CDR3 is built from 16 residues.

This clone was observed a single time. The chain carries TRBV5-6 and TRBJ2-5; TRBD2 agrees at 10 bases. Germline V lookup: CDR1 SGHDT, CDR2 YYEEEE. Trimming took 1 base from V and 4 from J; bases not matched to a gene: 1. The CDR3 extends over 14 amino acids. In nucleotides, the CDR3 is TGTGCCAGCAGCTTGTCTAGCGGGGGAGAGACCCAGTACTTC. Amino acid sequence: CASSLSSGGETQYF. The full variable domain, with the rest looked up from reference TRBV5-6 and TRBJ2-5, is DAGVTQSPTHLIKTRGQQVTLRCSPKSGHDTVSWYQQALGQGPQFIFQYYEEEERQRGNFPDRFSGHQFPNYSSELNVNALLLGDSALYLCASSLSSGGETQYFGPGTRLLVL.

The genes are TRBV6-1 and TRBJ2-7; D is perhaps TRBD1 or TRBD2 (6 bases each). The CDR3 is 12 amino acids. V was trimmed by 6 bases and J by 5 bases, leaving 11 bases between them. CDR1 is MNHNS, CDR2 SASEGT, per germline. CDR3 nucleotides: TGTGCCAGCAGGGGGGGCCTTAACGAGCAGTACTTC. Protein product: CASRGGLNEQYF.